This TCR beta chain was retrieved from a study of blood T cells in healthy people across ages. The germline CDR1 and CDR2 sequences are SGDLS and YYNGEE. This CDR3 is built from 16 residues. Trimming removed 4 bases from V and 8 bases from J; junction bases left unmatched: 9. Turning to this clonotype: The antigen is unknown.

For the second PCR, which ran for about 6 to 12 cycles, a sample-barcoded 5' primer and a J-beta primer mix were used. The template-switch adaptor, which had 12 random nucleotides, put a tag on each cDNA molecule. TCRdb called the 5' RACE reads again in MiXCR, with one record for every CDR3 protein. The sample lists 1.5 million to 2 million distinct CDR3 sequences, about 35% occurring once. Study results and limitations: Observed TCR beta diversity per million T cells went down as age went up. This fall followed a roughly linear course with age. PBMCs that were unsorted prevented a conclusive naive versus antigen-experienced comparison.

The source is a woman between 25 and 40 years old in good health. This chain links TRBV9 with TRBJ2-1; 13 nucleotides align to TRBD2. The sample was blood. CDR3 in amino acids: CASSTRTSGRRDEQFF. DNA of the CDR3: TGTGCCAGCAGCACTCGGACTAGCGGGAGACGGGATGAGCAGTTCTTC.